One and the same sample provided the 24 T cell receptor beta chains below, sequenced in a study of CD8 T cells in Susac syndrome (dated by TCRdb to the late 2010s). Library generation was performed with the immunoSEQ multiplex PCR assay. RNA was extracted with the RNeasy kit and roughly 0.45 to 1 ug was reverse transcribed using random hexamers. TCRdb reran the public reads through fastp at Q25 and MiXCR, keeping productive beta chains. Identical CDR3 proteins give one entry, which carries the most common genes and DNA. For this sample there are 160,000 or so distinct CDR3 sequences; around 95% appear just once. The ten most abundant clones make up 0.2% to 0.25% of the sample. The sample taken for sequencing was CD8+ T cells from PBMCs. The receptor source for this set is a human donor with multiple sclerosis.

The chain employs TRBV9 and TRBJ2-1; 8 bases are shared with TRBD1. V lost 3 bases, J lost 8 bases, and 4 bases stayed unmatched. Germline-derived CDR1 and CDR2 are SGDLS and YYNGEE. The CDR3 is 13 residues long. The CDR3 nucleotides read TGTGCCAGCAGCGAGGGACAGGTTGATGAGCAGTTCTTC. Residues: CASSEGQVDEQFF.

The chain combines TRBV4-3 with TRBJ2-4, with D tentatively TRBD2 (6 bases). V was clipped by 1 base and J by 9 bases, with 13 bases between them. Germline V gene lookup returns CDR1 LGHNA and CDR2 YSLEER. This CDR3 has 14 residues. The CDR3 DNA follows: TGCGCCAGCAGCCAAGTGGAGGGGTCTTCCATTCAGTACTTC. Protein sequence: CASSQVEGSSIQYF.

The chain joins TRBV2 to TRBJ2-1, with D perhaps TRBD1 (5 bases). The ends were cut back, 2 bases at V and 3 bases at J, with 20 bases in the middle. Looked up from germline, CDR1 is SNHLY and CDR2 is FYNNEI. This CDR3 comprises 18 residues. This chain's CDR3 is CASSELGVGQGVYNEQFF. The CDR3 bases are TGTGCCAGCAGTGAATTAGGTGTAGGGCAGGGTGTCTACAATGAGCAGTTCTTC.

This clonotype showed up just once. This chain uses TRBV5-4 with TRBJ1-2; D possibly corresponds to TRBD1 (5 bases). Trimming left V 0 bases short and J 2 bases short, with 8 bases between. The germline V gene has CDR1 SGHNT and CDR2 YYREEE (reference sequence). This CDR3 contains 14 residues. CDR3 amino acids: CASSLVTGNYGYTF. In nucleotides, the CDR3 is TGTGCCAGCAGCTTGGTCACAGGCAACTATGGCTACACCTTC.

The chain links TRBV14 to TRBJ2-1; 15 nucleotides match TRBD2. The J segment lost 9 bases and the V segment lost 4 bases, leaving 4 bases of the junction unmatched. The CDR3 runs 15 residues. CDR1 and CDR2 from the germline V gene are SGHDN and FVKESK. The CDR3: CASSPTGLAGGEQFF. DNA of the CDR3: TGTGCCAGCAGCCCCACGGGACTAGCGGGGGGTGAGCAGTTCTTC.

This sequence joins TRBV20-1 and TRBJ2-4; D is uncertain. Germline V gene sequence: CDR1 DFQATT, CDR2 SNEGSKA (reference sequence). The length of the CDR3 is 14 residues. Trimming took off 3 bases at V and 0 bases at J, with 9 bases between the two ends. CDR3 amino acids: CSASEAVAKNIQYF. CDR3 coding DNA: TGCAGTGCTAGTGAGGCCGTAGCCAAAAACATTCAGTACTTC.

V and J are TRBV28 and TRBJ2-3; TRBD1 matches 9 bases. Germline V gene sequence: CDR1 MDHEN, CDR2 SYDVKM. The CDR3 sequence is 15 residues long. The junction had 6 bases not matched to a gene; V was cut back by 3 bases and J by 5 bases. CDR3 region: CASSFGTGKEDTQYF. CDR3 DNA sequence: TGTGCCAGCAGTTTTGGGACAGGGAAGGAAGATACGCAGTATTTT.

The V gene is TRBV18, the J gene TRBJ2-6, with D perhaps TRBD1 (6 bases). This CDR3 has 17 amino acids. With 2 bases removed from V and 0 bases from J, the gap between germline ends came to 11 bases. Germline CDR1 KGHSH, CDR2 LQKENI. CDR3: CASSPGGLRSGANVLTF. The DNA of the CDR3 is TGTGCCAGCTCACCAGGGGGCCTACGCTCTGGGGCCAACGTCCTGACTTTC.

The gene calls are TRBV23-1 and TRBJ1-2; D uncertain. TRBV23-1 is labeled an ORF, and its function is uncertain. V dropped 4 bases and J dropped 2 bases, with 11 bases sitting between them. CDR3 length: 14 amino acids. The CDR3 spells CASSPTERNYGYTF. The CDR3 DNA follows: TGCGCCAGCAGTCCCACAGAACGGAACTATGGCTACACCTTC.

V and J are TRBV7-9 and TRBJ1-4; 7 bases match TRBD1. V lost 5 bases and J lost 8; bases outside the gene matches: 14. Germline values: CDR1 SEHNR, CDR2 FQNEAQ (reference sequence). The CDR3 is 16 residues long. CDR3 in amino acids: CASSPNRYRGPEKLFF. The CDR3 DNA reads as TGTGCCAGCAGCCCTAACCGGTATAGGGGGCCGGAAAAACTGTTTTTT.

The chain is built from TRBV30 and TRBJ1-1; D might be TRBD1 (6 bases). Germline V gives CDR1 GTSNPN, CDR2 SVGIG (reference sequence). V was clipped by 2 bases and J by 3 bases, with 16 bases between them. CDR3 length: 15 residues. The CDR3 DNA is TGTGCCTGGAGTTGGGGGGCTGGAGGGTACACTGAAGCTTTCTTT. It is translated as CAWSWGAGGYTEAFF. Complete variable domain (other parts from reference TRBV30 and TRBJ1-1): SQTIHQWPATLVQPVGSPLSLECTVEGTSNPNLYWYRQAAGRGLQLLFYSVGIGQISSEVPQNLSASRPQDRQFILSSKKLLLSDSGFYLCAWSWGAGGYTEAFFGQGTRLTVV.

The genes are TRBV5-1 and TRBJ2-7; D is perhaps TRBD1 (6 bases). The germline V and J ends were trimmed by 4 bases and 1 base, with 9 bases remaining between them. The CDR3 runs to 13 residues. Germline-derived CDR1 and CDR2 are SGHRS and YFSETQ. CDR3 in amino acids: CASSEDRSYEQYF. The CDR3 nucleotides read TGCGCCAGCAGCGAGGACAGATCCTACGAGCAGTACTTC. Supplemented by reference TRBV5-1 and TRBJ2-7, the full variable domain reads KAGVTQTPRYLIKTRGQQVTLSCSPISGHRSVSWYQQTPGQGLQFLFEYFSETQRNKGNFPGRFSGRQFSNSRSEMNVSTLELGDSALYLCASSEDRSYEQYFGPGTRLTVT.

V gene TRBV5-4 combines with J gene TRBJ1-2; D unresolved. CDR3 length equals 11 residues. The germline V gene has CDR1 SGHNT and CDR2 YYREEE (reference sequence). The CDR3 here is CASEEDDGYTF. The CDR3 DNA is TGTGCGAGCGAGGAAGATGATGGCTACACCTTC.

The gene calls are TRBV10-3 and TRBJ2-7; 9 bases align to TRBD1. Losses at the gene ends were 4 bases for V and 3 bases for J; bases not matched to a gene: 10. Germline V gene data show CDR1 as ENHRY and CDR2 as SYGVKD. This CDR3 contains 16 residues. CDR3 loop: CAISAYNRDRVYEQYF. CDR3 bases: TGTGCCATCAGTGCATACAACCGGGACAGGGTCTACGAGCAGTACTTC.

CDR3: CASSLGLSNEQFF. Here the CDR3 DNA reads TGTGCCAGCAGCCTGGGACTCTCCAATGAGCAGTTCTTC. The chain joins TRBV28 to TRBJ2-1; the D gene is possibly TRBD2 (6 bases). This CDR3 has 13 amino acids. Germline CDR1 is MDHEN and CDR2 is SYDVKM. The V end lost 6 bases, the J end lost 6 bases, and 12 bases lay between the germline ends.

This clonotype was seen only a few times. V usage is TRBV9 and J usage is TRBJ2-3, with 7 bases matching TRBD1. This CDR3 has 15 residues. CDR1 and CDR2 from the germline V gene are SGDLS and YYNGEE. V trimming: 4 bases; J trimming: 3 bases; junction bases outside the gene matches: 8. DNA of the CDR3: TGTGCCAGCAGCCCCCGACAGGGCGGGACAGATACGCAGTATTTT. Translated, it gives CASSPRQGGTDTQYF.

The V and J genes are TRBV20-1 and TRBJ2-7; 10 positions agree with TRBD2. The CDR3 consists of 13 residues. With 3 bases clipped from V and 5 bases from J, the junction kept 4 bases outside the gene matches. CDR1 DFQATT and CDR2 SNEGSKA come from the germline V gene (reference sequence). The CDR3 region has the DNA TGCAGTGCTAGGGGACTAGCGACCAACGAGCAGTACTTC. Protein sequence: CSARGLATNEQYF.

The V gene is TRBV7-9, the J gene TRBJ1-2; TRBD1 aligns across 7 bases. CDR1 and CDR2 (germline): SEHNR, FQNEAQ (reference sequence). The CDR3 is 14 amino acids. V lost 3 bases and J lost 3; bases outside the gene matches: 4. CDR3 region: CASSFDRVDYGYTF. In DNA form, the CDR3 reads TGTGCCAGCAGCTTTGACAGGGTGGACTATGGCTACACCTTC.

The chain joins TRBV7-6 to TRBJ1-2, with 9 bases fitting TRBD1. Trimming cost V 5 bases and J 5 bases; bases outside gene matches: 9. This CDR3 has 15 residues. CDR1 and CDR2 (germline): SGHVS, FNYEAQ. The CDR3 region has the DNA TGTGCCAGCAGCCCTGGAACAGGGGGCGGATATGGCTACACCTTC. Protein sequence: CASSPGTGGGYGYTF.

This chain links TRBV30 with TRBJ2-2; D not certain. The V end was cut by 7 bases, the J end by 0 bases, with 12 bases between. The CDR3 has 14 residues. CDR1 and CDR2 from the germline V gene are GTSNPN and SVGIG (reference sequence). CDR3 sequence: CAYWMRSNTGELFF. Here the CDR3 DNA reads TGTGCCTATTGGATGCGGTCGAACACCGGGGAGCTGTTTTTT. Full variable domain (rest looked up from reference TRBV30 and TRBJ2-2): SQTIHQWPATLVQPVGSPLSLECTVEGTSNPNLYWYRQAAGRGLQLLFYSVGIGQISSEVPQNLSASRPQDRQFILSSKKLLLSDSGFYLCAYWMRSNTGELFFGEGSRLTVL.

In this sample, this clonotype turned up once. The rearrangement uses TRBV10-3 and TRBJ1-1; 10 nucleotides match TRBD1. V shed 6 bases and J 1 base; nucleotides not matched to a gene: 2. Germline CDR1 and CDR2: ENHRY and SYGVKD. There are 14 residues in the CDR3. The CDR3 sequence is CAISGTGENTEAFF. The CDR3 coding sequence is TGTGCCATCAGCGGGACAGGGGAGAACACTGAAGCTTTCTTT.

This clonotype is a singleton in its sample. V and J are TRBV23-1 and TRBJ2-1; no clear D. TRBV23-1 is assigned to the ORF class and has an uncertain function. Trimming removed 0 bases at V and 5 bases at J, with 14 bases between. The CDR3 totals 16 residues. The CDR3 DNA reads TGCGCCAGCAGTCAATCAAGGACCGCAGGAGACAATGAGCAGTTCTTC. This codes for CASSQSRTAGDNEQFF.

The chain is built from TRBV27 and TRBJ2-1; D perhaps matches TRBD1 (6 bases). This CDR3 is 16 amino acids long. Germline CDR1 reads MNHEY; CDR2 reads SMNVEV (reference sequence). The ends were cut back, 0 bases at V and 9 bases at J, with 18 bases in the middle. Here the CDR3 reads CASSLSAGTLDLEQFF. The CDR3 DNA is TGTGCCAGCAGTTTATCGGCCGGGACACTTGATCTTGAGCAGTTCTTC.

The genes are TRBV9 and TRBJ2-3; 10 bases fit TRBD2. CDR1 and CDR2 from the germline V gene are SGDLS and YYNGEE. This CDR3 is 15 amino acids long. V lost 2 bases, J lost 2 bases, and 2 bases stayed unmatched. The DNA for the CDR3 is TGTGCCAGCAGCGTGGGACTAGCGTCCACAGATACGCAGTATTTT. Translated, it gives CASSVGLASTDTQYF.